This T cell receptor (beta chain) was captured by sequencing in a study of radiotherapy plus CTLA-4 blockade in lung cancer (dated by TCRdb to the late 2010s). General notes on the study: Among the enrolled patients, about 19% had an objective response, and 31% reached disease control. Paper-wide results and their limitations: After treatment with radiotherapy and ipilimumab, TCR clones that came from tumors expanded in the peripheral blood. Early dynamic changes in blood T cell clones, together with increased serum interferon-beta after radiation, were reported as the strongest predictors of response.

The CDR3 numbers 16 residues from cysteine through phenylalanine. The entry retains the CDR3 DNA only, 48 bases that are in frame from base 1. CDR1 and CDR2 are drawn from the germline V gene: SGHVS, FQNEAQ. Between the V and J ends, shortened by 0 bases and 3 bases respectively, the junction contains 15 bases. The study tested focal radiation therapy combined with CTLA-4 blockade (ipilimumab) in patients with chemo-refractory metastatic non-small-cell lung cancer. As to this clone: Its binding antigen is unknown. Base qualities are not at hand, and no much larger clone is one base apart.

Library preparation was by the immunoSEQ multiplex PCR assay. The immuneACCESS repertoire file appears here via TCRdb, limited to in-frame rearrangements. These files lack a portion of the clones; in checked studies, under half of the deficit traces to unresolved V genes, and the cause of the others is not known. The sample table shows 110,000 or so clones, and approximately 80% are seen once. The ten largest account for 5% to 5.5% of the sample. The starting material was peripheral blood, obtained from a patient treated with radiotherapy plus ipilimumab. The origin of this receptor is a human donor with non-small cell lung cancer who had a partial response to radiotherapy plus ipilimumab. The chain was built from TRBV7-8 and TRBJ2-7; the D segment could be TRBD2, given 6 matching bases. Read as DNA, the sequence is TGTGCCAGCAGCTTAGCTCACGGCGGGGCGAACTACGAGCAGTACTTC. The encoded protein is CASSLAHGGANYEQYF.